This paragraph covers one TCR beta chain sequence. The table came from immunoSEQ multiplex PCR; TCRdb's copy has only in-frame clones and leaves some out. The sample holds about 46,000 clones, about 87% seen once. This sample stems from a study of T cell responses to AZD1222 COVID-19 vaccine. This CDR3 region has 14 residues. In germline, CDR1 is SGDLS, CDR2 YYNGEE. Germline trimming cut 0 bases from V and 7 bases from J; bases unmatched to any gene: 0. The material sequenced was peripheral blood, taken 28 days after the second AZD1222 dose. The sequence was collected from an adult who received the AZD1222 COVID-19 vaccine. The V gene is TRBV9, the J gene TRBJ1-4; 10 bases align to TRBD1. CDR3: CASSVGTGGEKLFF. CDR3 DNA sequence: TGTGCCAGCAGCGTAGGGACAGGGGGTGAAAAACTGTTTTTT.